The 27 T cell receptor beta chains in this list originate from one sample, sequenced in a study of blood T cell repertoires in COVID-19. Profiling relied on immunoSEQ multiplex PCR, and the TCRdb table lists in-frame clones only, not all of them. The data contain 160,000 or so clones, more than 85% of them seen just once; the ten biggest clones take up around 2.5%. The material sequenced was peripheral blood. The receptors originated from a woman between 65 and 79 years old with acute or convalescent COVID-19.

This clone was detected only a few times. In DNA, the CDR3 is TGTGCCAGCAGCCCTACGGGAGGGATGAACACTGAAGCTTTCTTT. It is translated as CASSPTGGMNTEAFF. The chain combines TRBV7-2 with TRBJ1-1; D not certain. Trimming stripped 5 bases from V and 0 bases from J, with 13 bases between. The CDR3 length is 15 residues. Germline CDR1 reads SGHTA; CDR2 reads FQGNSA.

V and J are TRBV7-8 and TRBJ1-1; D remains ambiguous. This CDR3 has 14 amino acids. V shed 4 bases and J shed 0 bases, with 9 bases lying between them. The V gene's germline CDR1 is SGHVS and CDR2 FQNEAQ. The CDR3 reads CASSSSFLNTEAFF. DNA of the CDR3: TGTGCCAGCAGCTCGTCTTTTCTGAACACTGAAGCTTTCTTT.

The V gene is TRBV5-6, the J gene TRBJ1-2; tentatively, D is TRBD1 (6 bases). CDR1 SGHDT and CDR2 YYEEEE come from the germline V gene. The CDR3 runs to 13 residues. The V gene lost 4 bases and the J gene lost 4 bases, with 11 bases spanning the gap. The CDR3 sequence: CASSDTGLYGYTF. CDR3 bases: TGTGCCAGCAGCGATACAGGGCTCTATGGCTACACCTTC. Variable domain in full (rest from reference TRBV5-6 and TRBJ1-2): DAGVTQSPTHLIKTRGQQVTLRCSPKSGHDTVSWYQQALGQGPQFIFQYYEEEERQRGNFPDRFSGHQFPNYSSELNVNALLLGDSALYLCASSDTGLYGYTFGSGTRLTVV.

CDR3 sequence reads: CASSPPIAGGYVTGELFF. CDR3 bases: TGTGCCAGCAGTCCACCCATAGCGGGGGGTTACGTCACCGGGGAGCTGTTTTTT. The chain joins TRBV6-6 to TRBJ2-2, with 10 positions matching TRBD2. CDR1 MNHNY and CDR2 SVGAGI come from the germline V gene (reference sequence). This CDR3 region has 18 residues. With 5 bases clipped from V and 4 bases from J, the junction kept 13 bases outside the gene matches.

This sequence joins TRBV18 and TRBJ1-1; possibly TRBD1 for D (5 bases). CDR3 length: 15 residues. Germline V gene sequence: CDR1 KGHSH, CDR2 LQKENI. Trimming stripped 5 bases from V and 1 base from J, with 14 bases between. As DNA, the CDR3 is TGTGCCAGCTCAGAAACGGGACTCTGGAACACTGAAGCTTTCTTT. This codes for CASSETGLWNTEAFF.

DNA of the CDR3: TGTGCCAGCAGCTCTCAGGTCAGCTCCTACAATGAGCAGTTCTTC. Translating it yields CASSSQVSSYNEQFF. The gene calls are TRBV7-3 and TRBJ2-1; no clear D gene. The CDR3 runs to 15 residues. Deletions cut 4 bases from V and 0 bases from J, with 10 bases between. The germline V gene has CDR1 SGHTA and CDR2 FQGTGA.

The V call is TRBV2, the J call TRBJ1-2; a weak D match, TRBD1 (6 bases). The CDR3 has 14 residues. Trimming pared 8 bases from V and 4 bases from J, leaving 17 bases between. Germline V lookup: CDR1 SNHLY, CDR2 FYNNEI. CDR3 sequence: CASQSGHSLYGYTF. The CDR3 nucleotides are TGTGCCAGCCAATCGGGACACTCCCTCTATGGCTACACCTTC.

This chain uses TRBV30 with TRBJ2-1, with TRBD2 matching over 7 bases. The CDR3 has 13 amino acids. V shed 3 bases and J 8 bases; nucleotides not matched to a gene: 7. Germline CDR1 reads GTSNPN; CDR2 reads SVGIG (reference sequence). Here the CDR3 DNA reads TGTGCCTGGAGCCCCGGGGCGGGGGATGAGCAGTTCTTC. It codes for CAWSPGAGDEQFF.

This clone was observed once. This chain connects TRBV2 to TRBJ1-4; perhaps TRBD1 as D (5 bases). Trimming left V 4 bases short and J 11 bases short, with 11 bases between. The CDR3 is 12 amino acids. CDR1 SNHLY and CDR2 FYNNEI come from the germline V gene. DNA of the CDR3: TGTGCCAGCAGTGTAGGGGAGGGGAAACTGTTTTTT. Translation: CASSVGEGKLFF.

V is TRBV6-5 and J is TRBJ1-4; TRBD1 matches at 7 bases. Trimming took 2 bases from V and 8 from J; bases not matched to a gene: 5. This CDR3 comprises 14 residues. The germline CDR1 and CDR2 sequences are MNHEY and SVGAGI. The CDR3 nucleotides read TGTGCCAGCAGTTACGTGGGGACAGTGGAAAAACTGTTTTTT. Protein sequence: CASSYVGTVEKLFF.

This sequence joins TRBV19 and TRBJ1-3; 7 bases match TRBD1. V lost 5 bases and J lost 1; bases outside the gene matches: 17. The germline V gene encodes CDR1 LNHDA and CDR2 SQIVND (reference sequence). The CDR3 sequence is 19 residues long. CDR3 nucleotide sequence: TGTGCCAGTAGTCGGGGACAGAAGCCCCTCTATCTTTCTGGAAACACCATATATTTT. It translates to CASSRGQKPLYLSGNTIYF.

The chain has TRBV7-9 and TRBJ2-3; 10 nucleotides line up with TRBD2. The CDR3 covers 16 residues. Trimming at V came to 5 bases and at J to 2 bases, leaving 7 bases not matched to a gene. CDR1 is SEHNR and CDR2 is FQNEAQ in the germline V gene (reference sequence). CDR3 in DNA: TGTGCCAGCAGCCTAATTAGCGGGGGGCACACAGATACGCAGTATTTT. Its translation is CASSLISGGHTDTQYF. Based on the CDR3 plus reference TRBV7-9 and TRBJ2-3, the full variable domain is DTGVSQNPRHKITKRGQNVTFRCDPISEHNRLYWYRQTLGQGPEFLTYFQNEAQLEKSRLLSDRFSAERPKGSFSTLEIQRTEQGDSAMYLCASSLISGGHTDTQYFGPGTRLTVL.

V is TRBV3-1 (or the pseudogene TRBV3-2) and J is TRBJ2-1; 9 bases align to TRBD2. The V segment lost 0 bases and the J segment 2 bases; nucleotides outside the gene matches: 14. Germline CDR1 reads LGHDT; CDR2 reads YNNKEL (reference sequence). The length of the CDR3 is 20 residues. CDR3 protein: CASSQDLGFRGGGAYNEQFF. DNA of the CDR3: TGTGCCAGCAGCCAAGATTTAGGATTCAGAGGCGGGGGGGCCTACAATGAGCAGTTCTTC.

The V and J genes are TRBV5-6 and TRBJ1-2; tentatively, D is TRBD1 (5 bases). Germline V gene lookup returns CDR1 SGHDT and CDR2 YYEEEE. The CDR3 extends over 14 amino acids. Trimming pared 0 bases from V and 1 base from J, leaving 7 bases between. The CDR3: CASSLAGINYGYTF. The CDR3 DNA is TGTGCCAGCAGCTTGGCAGGGATTAACTATGGCTACACCTTC. Full variable domain (missing parts from reference TRBV5-6 and TRBJ1-2): DAGVTQSPTHLIKTRGQQVTLRCSPKSGHDTVSWYQQALGQGPQFIFQYYEEEERQRGNFPDRFSGHQFPNYSSELNVNALLLGDSALYLCASSLAGINYGYTFGSGTRLTVV.

The genes are TRBV9 and TRBJ1-1, with 7 positions matching TRBD1. Germline CDR1 reads SGDLS; CDR2 reads YYNGEE. The CDR3 length is 14 residues. J lost 7 bases, V lost 3 bases, and 9 bases had no gene match. As DNA, the CDR3 is TGTGCCAGCAGCGCCCGACAGGGTTGGGGTGAAGCTTTCTTT. It yields the protein CASSARQGWGEAFF. Based on the CDR3 plus reference TRBV9 and TRBJ1-1, the full variable domain is DSGVTQTPKHLITATGQRVTLRCSPRSGDLSVYWYQQSLDQGLQFLIQYYNGEERAKGNILERFSAQQFPDLHSELNLSSLELGDSALYFCASSARQGWGEAFFGQGTRLTVV.

The chain links TRBV27 to TRBJ1-2, with a possible D match to TRBD1 (5 bases). Germline CDR1 reads MNHEY; CDR2 reads SMNVEV (reference sequence). Trimming cost V 4 bases and J 8 bases, with 14 bases left between them. The CDR3 has 13 amino acids. The CDR3 spells CASSSSGGRGYTF. Here the CDR3 DNA reads TGTGCCAGCAGTTCATCCGGGGGTAGGGGCTACACCTTC.

The chain uses TRBV14 and TRBJ1-2; D possibly corresponds to TRBD1 (5 bases). V gave up 2 bases and J gave up 2 bases, with 6 bases separating them. The germline V gene has CDR1 SGHDN and CDR2 FVKESK. There are 13 residues in the CDR3. Here the CDR3 DNA reads TGTGCCAGCAGCCAACACAGGAACTATGGCTACACCTTC. It translates to CASSQHRNYGYTF.

The chain links TRBV4-2 to TRBJ2-7; 9 positions agree with TRBD2. Trimming cost V 0 bases and J 0 bases; bases outside gene matches: 9. The CDR3 length is 18 residues. The germline V gene has CDR1 LGHNA and CDR2 YNFKEQ. The CDR3 DNA reads as TGTGCCAGCAGCCAAGATCTGGCTAGCGGGGTCACCTCCTACGAGCAGTACTTC. Encoded protein: CASSQDLASGVTSYEQYF.

The V gene is TRBV5-4, the J gene TRBJ1-4, with a possible D match to TRBD1 (6 bases). V gave up 2 bases and J gave up 6 bases, with 17 bases separating them. The CDR3 consists of 16 residues. Germline V gene sequence: CDR1 SGHNT, CDR2 YYREEE (reference sequence). The CDR3 is CASSFSVGGLDEKLFF. DNA of the CDR3: TGTGCCAGCAGCTTCTCGGTGGGGGGGCTGGATGAAAAACTGTTTTTT.

The chain joins TRBV2 to TRBJ1-4; D perhaps matches TRBD1 (6 bases). V gave up 6 bases and J gave up 5 bases, with 13 bases separating them. The CDR3 loop spans 14 amino acids. Germline V lookup: CDR1 SNHLY, CDR2 FYNNEI. The CDR3 DNA reads as TGTGCCAGCAGGCAGACAGGAAGAAATGAAAAACTGTTTTTT. Translated, it gives CASRQTGRNEKLFF.

This clone was seen only a few times. The V gene is TRBV19, the J gene TRBJ1-2; tentatively, D is TRBD1 (6 bases). V lost 1 base to trimming and J lost 1 base, with 7 bases between them. CDR1 and CDR2 from the germline V gene are LNHDA and SQIVND (reference sequence). The CDR3 totals 14 residues. The CDR3 reads CASSIGTVNYGYTF. The DNA for the CDR3 is TGTGCCAGTAGTATAGGGACAGTTAACTATGGCTACACCTTC. The full variable domain, its missing parts supplied by reference TRBV19 and TRBJ1-2, is DGGITQSPKYLFRKEGQNVTLSCEQNLNHDAMYWYRQDPGQGLRLIYYSQIVNDFQKGDIAEGYSVSREKKESFPLTVTSAQKNPTAFYLCASSIGTVNYGYTFGSGTRLTVV.

This clone has more than one count but fewer than ten. The V call is TRBV19, the J call TRBJ1-6; TRBD1 matches at 7 bases. CDR1 LNHDA and CDR2 SQIVND come from the germline V gene (reference sequence). The CDR3 loop spans 19 amino acids. The trim removed 6 bases at V and 7 bases at J, leaving 21 bases unmatched. The CDR3 DNA reads as TGTGCCAGTAGAGACATGACAGGGTTGGTCCCGAAGAAGAATTCACCCCTCCACTTT. This encodes CASRDMTGLVPKKNSPLHF.

The chain has TRBV5-1 and TRBJ1-3; D is possibly TRBD1 (5 bases). The CDR3 runs 14 residues. CDR1 and CDR2 from the germline V gene are SGHRS and YFSETQ. V lost 1 base, J lost 4 bases, and 9 bases lay in between. The CDR3: CASSLQGGGNTIYF. The CDR3 DNA reads as TGCGCCAGCAGCTTGCAGGGCGGAGGAAACACCATATATTTT.

The CDR3 loop reads CASSLDTGQGTEAFF. The CDR3 nucleotides read TGTGCCAGCAGCTTAGATACGGGACAGGGCACTGAAGCTTTCTTT. V usage is TRBV7-8 and J usage is TRBJ1-1, with 9 bases fitting TRBD1. With 1 base clipped from V and 4 bases from J, the junction kept 4 bases outside the gene matches. The CDR3 runs 15 residues. CDR1 and CDR2 from the germline V gene are SGHVS and FQNEAQ.

The chain is built from TRBV19 and TRBJ2-3; 9 nucleotides align to TRBD1. The CDR3 sequence is 16 residues long. V lost 4 bases and J lost 3; bases outside the gene matches: 8. Per the germline V gene, CDR1 is LNHDA and CDR2 is SQIVND (reference sequence). CDR3: CASSRRTGVLTDTQYF. CDR3 nucleotides: TGTGCCAGTAGTAGAAGGACAGGGGTGTTAACAGATACGCAGTATTTT.

This clone has only one observation. The CDR3 sequence is CSARQKETQYF. The CDR3 bases are TGCAGTGCTAGACAAAAAGAGACCCAGTACTTC. The chain has TRBV20-1 and TRBJ2-5; D not resolved. The CDR3 has 11 amino acids. Trimming stripped 2 bases from V and 3 bases from J, with 4 bases between. Germline CDR1 DFQATT, CDR2 SNEGSKA (reference sequence).

The rearrangement uses TRBV12-3 or TRBV12-4 and TRBJ1-1, with D maybe TRBD1 (6 bases). The CDR3 sequence is 13 residues long. Trimming stripped 5 bases from V and 6 bases from J, with 13 bases between. For the CDR3, the DNA is TGTGCCAGCAGTACCCAGGGGAGGGCTGAAGCTTTCTTT. It yields the protein CASSTQGRAEAFF.